The 28 T cell receptor beta chains below come from one sample, sequenced in a study of regulatory T cells in long-lasting Graves disease (dated by TCRdb to the early 2020s). Library preparation employed multiplex PCR. Sequencing took place on an Illumina HiSeq 4000. TCR beta libraries were built with iRepertoire HTBI primers and Arm-PCR amplification of CDR3 regions. TCRdb trimmed the raw reads at Q25, called clones with MiXCR and kept productive beta chains. A single entry per CDR3 protein holds the most common genes and DNA from its merged rows. The sample table contains about 560,000 distinct CDR3 sequences; only one count was recorded for about 16% of them. The ten largest make up 12% of the sample. The time point tag for this specimen amounts to: newly diagnosed GD, antithyroid drugs for less than 3 months. RNA was extracted from PBMCs in TRIzol for both TCR sequencing and RNA sequencing. The data also belong to a second study, concerning T cells in Graves' hyperthyroidism and ophthalmopathy.

This specimen consisted of peripheral blood mononuclear cells (PBMCs), obtained at new diagnosis, from a patient treated with antithyroid drugs. Every receptor here comes from a man aged 18 to 30 with Graves disease. Donor details come from another sample of the same person, matched by shared clones.

This clonotype was found many times. V is TRBV2 and J is TRBJ2-2, with 7 bases matching TRBD2. Germline loops: CDR1 SNHLY, CDR2 FYNNEI. CDR3 length: 13 residues. V shed 4 bases, J shed 7 bases, and the junction held 3 bases outside the gene matches. CDR3 bases: TGTGCCAGCAGTGGTACTAGCGTCGGGGAGCTGTTTTTT. Its protein is CASSGTSVGELFF.

The chain carries TRBV4-1 and TRBJ2-3, with 7 bases identical to TRBD1. The CDR3 has 18 amino acids. The J segment lost 0 bases and the V segment lost 0 bases, leaving 9 bases of the junction unmatched. The germline V gene has CDR1 MGHRA and CDR2 YSYEKL. The CDR3 sequence: CASSQDRTGTASTDTQYF. The CDR3 coding sequence is TGCGCCAGCAGCCAAGATCGGACGGGGACAGCCAGCACAGATACGCAGTATTTT.

This clonotype was seen only a few times. The gene calls are TRBV3-1 and TRBJ2-7; D remains unclear. This CDR3 is 16 amino acids long. CDR1 is LGHDT and CDR2 is YNNKEL in the germline V gene (reference sequence). Trimming took off 2 bases at V and 6 bases at J, with 20 bases between the two ends. CDR3: CASSQSVTFGGVEQYF. DNA for the CDR3: TGTGCCAGCAGCCAATCTGTGACTTTCGGTGGGGTCGAGCAGTACTTC.

The chain is built from TRBV9 and TRBJ2-3, with 8 bases aligning to TRBD2. V shed 4 bases, J shed 2 bases, and the junction held 9 bases outside the gene matches. CDR1 is SGDLS, CDR2 YYNGEE, per germline. CDR3 length: 16 amino acids. The CDR3 region has the DNA TGTGCCAGCAGCACTAAAGCGGGGGACCTCACAGATACGCAGTATTTT. The encoded protein is CASSTKAGDLTDTQYF. Variable domain in full (rest from reference TRBV9 and TRBJ2-3): DSGVTQTPKHLITATGQRVTLRCSPRSGDLSVYWYQQSLDQGLQFLIQYYNGEERAKGNILERFSAQQFPDLHSELNLSSLELGDSALYFCASSTKAGDLTDTQYFGPGTRLTVL.

This clonotype was recorded once. Here the CDR3 omits its conserved ending phenylalanine or tryptophan, so a read error is the likely source. The rearrangement links TRBV28 to TRBJ2-5, with D tentatively TRBD2 (5 bases). The CDR3 length is 16 residues. Germline-derived CDR1 and CDR2 are MDHEN and SYDVKM. V lost 2 bases and J 1 base, leaving 14 bases between the germline ends. CDR3 sequence (DNA): TGTGCCAGCAGTTTAAGCGGTCGGCAGCCCCAAGAGACCCAGTACCTC. Translation: CASSLSGRQPQETQYL.

Concerning this clonotype: A far larger clone is only one base removed, so a read error is likely. This chain connects TRBV18 to TRBJ2-5, with 7 positions matching TRBD1. Trimming removed 4 bases from V and 11 bases from J; junction bases left unmatched: 16. The germline V gene has CDR1 KGHSH and CDR2 LQKENI. The CDR3 has 15 residues. CDR3 amino acids: CASSQDRSFGNEQYF. CDR3 nucleotides: TGTGCCAGCTCACAGGACAGGAGCTTTGGGAATGAGCAGTACTTC.

This clonotype turned up a few times. The J gene is TRBJ2-2, the V gene TRBV15, with D uncertain. The CDR3 runs 17 residues. The germline V gene has CDR1 LNHNV and CDR2 YYDKDF (reference sequence). V was pared by 0 bases and J by 7 bases, with 18 bases between. Here the CDR3 DNA reads TGTGCCACCAGCAGAGATACCCCCCCCCGTCAAGGCGGGGAGCTGTTTTTT. This encodes CATSRDTPPRQGGELFF.

This clonotype has only a few counts. This chain links TRBV7-9 with TRBJ2-1, with 7 bases that match TRBD2. Germline-derived CDR1 and CDR2 are SEHNR and FQNEAQ (reference sequence). The CDR3 sequence is 14 residues long. DNA for the CDR3: TGTGTTGACGGCGGGAGTAGTGGGAGCAATGAGCAGTTCTTC. This codes for CVDGGSSGSNEQFF.

This clonotype was found a few times. The V call is TRBV5-1, the J call TRBJ2-1; D assignment may be TRBD1 or TRBD2 (5 bases each). The CDR3 runs to 13 residues. The V gene lost 7 bases and the J gene lost 5 bases, with 13 bases spanning the gap. CDR1 is SGHRS, CDR2 YFSETQ, per germline. The CDR3 protein is CASWGNENNEQFF. CDR3 nucleotide sequence: TGCGCCAGCTGGGGGAACGAGAACAATGAGCAGTTCTTC.

This clonotype appeared many times. The chain carries TRBV7-3 and TRBJ2-2; TRBD1 might be the D (6 bases). V was shortened by 3 bases and J by 3 bases, with 8 bases between the two germline ends. This CDR3 has 14 amino acids. Germline CDR1 SGHTA, CDR2 FQGTGA. As DNA, the CDR3 is TGTGCCAGCAGCTTCGACAGGCACACCGGGGAGCTGTTTTTT. Protein: CASSFDRHTGELFF.

A few counts support this clonotype. CDR3 coding DNA: TGTGCCAGCAGTTACTCGATTTTAGGTGAAAAACTGTTTTTT. Its translation: CASSYSILGEKLFF. The rearrangement uses TRBV6-2 or TRBV6-3 and TRBJ1-4; no clear D gene. Germline V gene data show CDR1 as MNHEY and CDR2 as SVGEGT. The V end lost 0 bases, the J end lost 7 bases, and 9 bases lay between the germline ends. The CDR3 spans 14 residues.

The rearrangement joins TRBV7-9 to TRBJ2-5; D not resolved. The V end was cut by 4 bases, the J end by 3 bases, with 15 bases between. This CDR3 contains 15 residues. Germline lookup yields CDR1 SEHNR and CDR2 FQNEAQ (reference sequence). The CDR3 reads CASSWPWGQKETQYF. CDR3 in DNA: TGTGCCAGCAGCTGGCCCTGGGGTCAAAAAGAGACCCAGTACTTC.

This clonotype was picked up a small number of times. V gene TRBV5-1 combines with J gene TRBJ2-1, with 14 bases lining up with TRBD2. The V gene's germline CDR1 is SGHRS and CDR2 YFSETQ. This CDR3 region has 13 residues. V dropped 7 bases and J dropped 8; count of bases not matched to a gene: 2. This CDR3 is CASGTSGSDEQFF. As DNA, the CDR3 is TGCGCCAGCGGGACTAGCGGGAGTGATGAGCAGTTCTTC.

The chain combines TRBV4-2 with TRBJ1-1; D is ambiguous. Germline V gene lookup returns CDR1 LGHNA and CDR2 YNFKEQ. V lost 0 bases, J lost 5 bases, and 10 bases lay in between. CDR3 length equals 14 residues. CDR3 nucleotide sequence: TGTGCCAGCAGCCAAGATCTCGAGCGGACTGAAGCTTTCTTT. Translating it yields CASSQDLERTEAFF.

This clonotype has ten or more counts. The chain links TRBV5-1 to TRBJ2-1, with 7 bases identical to TRBD2. Looked up from germline, CDR1 is SGHRS and CDR2 is YFSETQ. This CDR3 region has 17 residues. The V gene end was trimmed by 0 bases and the J gene end by 6 bases; junction bases not matched to a gene: 12. The CDR3 DNA reads TGCGCCAGCAGCTTGGCCTTGGGGCGGGAGCCCAGCAATGAGCAGTTCTTC. Translation gives CASSLALGREPSNEQFF. Complete variable domain (other parts from reference TRBV5-1 and TRBJ2-1): KAGVTQTPRYLIKTRGQQVTLSCSPISGHRSVSWYQQTPGQGLQFLFEYFSETQRNKGNFPGRFSGRQFSNSRSEMNVSTLELGDSALYLCASSLALGREPSNEQFFGPGTRLTVL.

This clonotype was recorded many times. The J gene is TRBJ2-2, the V gene TRBV15; a possible D gene is TRBD2 (5 bases). This CDR3 region has 15 residues. Looked up from germline, CDR1 is LNHNV and CDR2 is YYDKDF (reference sequence). The germline V and J ends were trimmed by 1 base and 6 bases, with 12 bases remaining between them. In nucleotides, the CDR3 is TGTGCCACCAGCAGAGCGTCTAGCAACCCCGGGGAGCTGTTTTTT. Encoded protein: CATSRASSNPGELFF.

This chain connects TRBV30 to TRBJ2-1, with 8 positions matching TRBD1. In germline, CDR1 is GTSNPN, CDR2 SVGIG (reference sequence). Unmatched junction bases numbered 14, after V lost 7 bases and J lost 9 bases. This CDR3 is built from 14 residues. Here the CDR3 reads CASHLQGVYSEQFF. The CDR3 DNA reads as TGTGCCTCCCACTTACAGGGGGTCTATAGTGAGCAGTTCTTC.

The rearrangement links TRBV14 to TRBJ2-1; 8 bases are a match to TRBD1. The V segment lost 4 bases and the J segment 7 bases; nucleotides outside the gene matches: 3. This CDR3 contains 13 residues. Germline CDR1 is SGHDN and CDR2 is FVKESK. CDR3 nucleotides: TGTGCCAGCAGCCGTTGGACAGGGAATGAGCAGTTCTTC. Its translation: CASSRWTGNEQFF.

This clonotype has more than one count but fewer than ten. The rearrangement joins TRBV12-3 or TRBV12-4 to TRBJ1-6; TRBD1 agrees at 9 bases. Trimming took 6 bases from V and 10 from J; bases not matched to a gene: 13. The CDR3 loop spans 16 amino acids. This CDR3 is CASSSGTGSRDSPLHF. DNA of the CDR3: TGTGCCAGCAGCAGTGGGACAGGGTCCCGGGACTCACCCCTCCACTTT.

This clonotype was detected a few times. The V and J genes are TRBV20-1 and TRBJ1-2, with D possibly matching TRBD1 (5 bases). Trimming shortened V by 6 bases and J by 3 bases, and 20 bases separated the two germline ends. CDR1 DFQATT and CDR2 SNEGSKA come from the germline V gene (reference sequence). The CDR3 loop spans 15 amino acids. The CDR3 coding sequence is TGCAGTGCCCCGTCGGGGCAGGGCCTAGACTATGGCTACACCTTC. Its protein is CSAPSGQGLDYGYTF.

This clonotype was found many times. V and J are TRBV12-3 or TRBV12-4 and TRBJ2-5; 10 bases fit TRBD2. The CDR3 runs 15 residues. V lost 8 bases, J lost 5 bases, and 11 bases stayed unmatched. The CDR3 spells CASFPQAGGPETQYF. The CDR3 bases are TGTGCCAGCTTCCCTCAAGCGGGAGGGCCGGAGACCCAGTACTTC.

This sequence joins TRBV5-8 and TRBJ1-2; 8 bases match TRBD1. The CDR3 is made up of 13 amino acids. CDR1 is SGHTS and CDR2 is YDEGEE in the germline V gene. V shed 3 bases, J shed 8 bases, and the junction held 6 bases outside the gene matches. The CDR3 DNA reads as TGTGCCAGCAGCTCCGACAGGGGCCGGGGCTACACCTTC. This gives the protein CASSSDRGRGYTF.

The chain uses TRBV7-9 and TRBJ2-7; 7 bases match TRBD1. The CDR3 runs 16 residues. The junction had 14 bases not matched to a gene; V was cut back by 5 bases and J by 4 bases. Germline V gene sequence: CDR1 SEHNR, CDR2 FQNEAQ (reference sequence). The CDR3 reads CASSQGPWQGVYEQYF. CDR3 bases: TGTGCCAGCAGCCAAGGCCCTTGGCAGGGGGTTTACGAGCAGTACTTC.

The V call is TRBV7-2, the J call TRBJ2-3; TRBD2 matches at 8 bases. V shed 4 bases, J shed 3 bases, and the junction held 24 bases outside the gene matches. The CDR3 runs to 21 residues. CDR1 SGHTA and CDR2 FQGNSA come from the germline V gene. CDR3 in DNA: TGTGCCAGCAGCTCCACCCCCGGCGCAGGACGGGAGGGCCAAGTGACAGATACGCAGTATTTT. This gives the protein CASSSTPGAGREGQVTDTQYF.

The rearrangement uses TRBV9 and TRBJ1-1; D is uncertain. This CDR3 has 14 amino acids. V was pared by 3 bases and J by 5 bases, with 14 bases between. CDR1 and CDR2 (germline): SGDLS, YYNGEE. This CDR3 reads CASSATVLGTEAFF. CDR3 bases: TGTGCCAGCAGCGCCACCGTCCTGGGGACTGAAGCTTTCTTT.

This clonotype was counted ten times or more. The genes are TRBV28 and TRBJ1-4, with D uncertain. The CDR3 is made up of 12 amino acids. CDR1 and CDR2 from the germline V gene are MDHEN and SYDVKM. V lost 5 bases, J lost 10 bases, and 11 bases lay in between. The CDR3 bases are TGTGCCAGCAGTGCGCTAATGGGAAAACTGTTTTTT. Its translation: CASSALMGKLFF.

In this sample, this clonotype turned up many times. V is TRBV7-9 and J is TRBJ1-2, with D uncertain. The germline gives CDR1 SEHNR, CDR2 FQNEAQ (reference sequence). This CDR3 contains 15 residues. Trimming left V 5 bases short and J 4 bases short, with 17 bases between. CDR3 coding DNA: TGTGCCAGCAGCCCCGGCCCGTCCTTGCCCTATGGCTACACCTTC. Residues: CASSPGPSLPYGYTF.

The sample holds many counts of this clonotype. V is TRBV5-1 and J is TRBJ2-5; a possible D gene is TRBD1 (6 bases). With 0 bases removed from V and 1 base from J, the gap between germline ends came to 7 bases. This CDR3 is built from 14 residues. CDR1 is SGHRS, CDR2 YFSETQ, per germline. The CDR3 DNA is TGCGCCAGCAGCTTGGAAGGGGGCCAAGAGACCCAGTACTTC. Its translation is CASSLEGGQETQYF. Full variable domain (outside the CDR3, taken from reference TRBV5-1 and TRBJ2-5): KAGVTQTPRYLIKTRGQQVTLSCSPISGHRSVSWYQQTPGQGLQFLFEYFSETQRNKGNFPGRFSGRQFSNSRSEMNVSTLELGDSALYLCASSLEGGQETQYFGPGTRLLVL.